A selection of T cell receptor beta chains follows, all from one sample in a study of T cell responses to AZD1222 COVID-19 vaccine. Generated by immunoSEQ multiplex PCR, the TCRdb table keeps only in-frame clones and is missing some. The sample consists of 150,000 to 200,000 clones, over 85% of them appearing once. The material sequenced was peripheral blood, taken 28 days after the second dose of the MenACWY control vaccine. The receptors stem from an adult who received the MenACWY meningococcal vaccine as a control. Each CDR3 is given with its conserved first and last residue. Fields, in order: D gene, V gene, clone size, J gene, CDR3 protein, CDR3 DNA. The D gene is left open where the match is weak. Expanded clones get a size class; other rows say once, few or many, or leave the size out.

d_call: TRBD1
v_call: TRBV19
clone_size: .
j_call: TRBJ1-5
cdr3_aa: CASSRGTGEGMNQPQHF
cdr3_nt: TGTGCCAGTAGCCGTGGCACAGGGGAGGGGATGAATCAGCCCCAGCATTTT

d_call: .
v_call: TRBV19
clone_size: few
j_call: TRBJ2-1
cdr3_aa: CASKAGHLFNEQFF
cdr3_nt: TGTGCCAGTAAGGCAGGGCACCTTTTCAATGAGCAGTTCTTC

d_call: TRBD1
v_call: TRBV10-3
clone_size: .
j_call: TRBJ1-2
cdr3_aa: CAISTSGGGGYTF
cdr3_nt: TGTGCCATCAGTACCTCAGGGGGCGGTGGCTACACCTTC

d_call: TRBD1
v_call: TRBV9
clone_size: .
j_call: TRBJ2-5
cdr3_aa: CASSAGGETQYF
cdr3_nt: TGTGCCAGCAGCGCAGGGGGAGAGACCCAGTACTTC

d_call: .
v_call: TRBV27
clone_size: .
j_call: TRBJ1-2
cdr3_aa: CASSPIGGRAYGYTF
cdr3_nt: TGTGCCAGCAGTCCTATTGGGGGGCGGGCCTATGGCTACACCTTC

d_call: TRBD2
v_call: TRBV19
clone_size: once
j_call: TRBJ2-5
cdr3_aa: CASSMVAGTEETQYF
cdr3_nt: TGTGCCAGTAGTATGGTAGCGGGCACCGAAGAGACCCAGTACTTC

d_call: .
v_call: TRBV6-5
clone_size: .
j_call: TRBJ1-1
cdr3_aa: CASNRNTEAFF
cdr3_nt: TGTGCCAGCAACAGGAACACTGAAGCTTTCTTT

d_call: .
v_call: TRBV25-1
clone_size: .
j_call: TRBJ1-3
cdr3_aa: CASSEYGSLSGNTIYF
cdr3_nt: TGTGCCAGCAGTGAATATGGGAGCCTCTCTGGAAACACCATATATTTT

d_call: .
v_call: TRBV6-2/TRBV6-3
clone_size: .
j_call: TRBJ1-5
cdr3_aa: CASSWPAPSGQPQHF
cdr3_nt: TGTGCCAGCAGTTGGCCAGCTCCCTCGGGGCAGCCCCAGCATTTT

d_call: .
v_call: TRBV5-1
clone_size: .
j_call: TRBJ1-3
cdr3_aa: CASSLAQARGNTIYF
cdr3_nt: TGCGCCAGCAGCTTGGCACAGGCCCGGGGGAACACCATATATTTT

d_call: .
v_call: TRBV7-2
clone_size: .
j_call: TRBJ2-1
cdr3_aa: CASSLASRYNEQFF
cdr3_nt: TGTGCCAGCAGCTTAGCATCCAGGTACAATGAGCAGTTCTTC

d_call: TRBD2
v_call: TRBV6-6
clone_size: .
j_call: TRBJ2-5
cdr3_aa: CASLPSGEGETQYF
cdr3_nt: TGTGCCAGCCTGCCTAGCGGGGAGGGGGAGACCCAGTACTTC

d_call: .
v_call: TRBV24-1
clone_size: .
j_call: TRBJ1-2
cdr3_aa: CATSDFSSAGGYGYTF
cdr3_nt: TGTGCCACCAGTGATTTCTCCTCGGCCGGAGGCTATGGCTACACCTTC

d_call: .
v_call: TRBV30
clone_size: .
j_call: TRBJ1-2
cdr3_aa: CAWSGVGGVYGYTF
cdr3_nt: TGTGCCTGGAGTGGGGTAGGGGGGGTCTATGGCTACACCTTC

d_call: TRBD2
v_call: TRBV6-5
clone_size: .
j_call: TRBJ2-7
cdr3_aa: CASSFSLANPYEQYF
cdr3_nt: TGTGCCAGCAGTTTTTCACTAGCGAACCCCTACGAGCAGTACTTC

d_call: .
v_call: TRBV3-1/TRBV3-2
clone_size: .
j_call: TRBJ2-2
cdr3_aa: CASSQVEGGGELFF
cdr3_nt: TGTGCCAGCAGCCAAGTAGAAGGGGGCGGGGAGCTGTTTTTT

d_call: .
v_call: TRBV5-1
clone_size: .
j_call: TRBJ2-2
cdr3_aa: CASSLGTKGGNTGELFF
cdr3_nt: TGCGCCAGCAGCTTGGGAACTAAGGGCGGGAACACCGGGGAGCTGTTTTTT

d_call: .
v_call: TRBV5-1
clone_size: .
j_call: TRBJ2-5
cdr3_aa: CASSLVGEETQYF
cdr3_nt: TGCGCCAGCAGCTTGGTGGGGGAAGAGACCCAGTACTTC

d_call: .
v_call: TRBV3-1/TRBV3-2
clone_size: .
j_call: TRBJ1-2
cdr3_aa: CASSQVGELLSDGYTF
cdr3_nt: TGTGCCAGCAGCCAAGTTGGGGAGCTTCTAAGCGATGGCTACACCTTC

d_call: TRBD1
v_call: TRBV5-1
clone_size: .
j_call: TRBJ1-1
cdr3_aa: CASSLGQGHTTEAFF
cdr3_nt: TGCGCCAGCAGTTTGGGACAGGGACATACCACTGAAGCTTTCTTT

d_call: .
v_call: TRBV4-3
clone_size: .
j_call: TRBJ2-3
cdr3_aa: CASSQDGGGTDTQYF
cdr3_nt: TGCGCCAGCAGCCAAGATGGAGGGGGAACAGATACGCAGTATTTT

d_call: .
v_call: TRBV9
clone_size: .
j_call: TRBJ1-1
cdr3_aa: CASSGSRDRTEAFF
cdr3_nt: TGTGCCAGCAGCGGATCGCGAGATCGCACTGAAGCTTTCTTT